The next 13 T cell receptor beta chains were all read from a single sample in a study of molecular identifiers for immune sequencing clone quantification. TCRdb recomputed calls from the PCR reads with MiXCR, one row per CDR3 protein. This sample carries 490,000 or so distinct CDR3 sequences, over 20% of them seen once, and the ten largest clones take 0.84%. Sequenced: naive CD8+ T cells from blood, with Jurkat cell RNA spiked in. Subset indicated: FACS-sorted CD8+CD4-CCR7+CD45RA+ naive T cells. These receptors originate from a human donor in good health. Some libraries in this study had Jurkat cell RNA spiked in.

About this clonotype itself: A much larger clone is a single base away; this may be a read error. The V gene is TRBV2, the J gene TRBJ2-3; TRBD2 aligns across 15 bases. Germline CDR1 and CDR2: SNHLY and FYNNEI. The CDR3 has 18 residues. This CDR3 is CASSELRTSGGGEDTQCF. CDR3 DNA: TGTGCCAGCAGTGAACTACGGACTAGCGGGGGGGGGGAAGATACGCAGTGTTTT.

This clonotype was recorded many times. V usage is TRBV7-9 and J usage is TRBJ2-6; D not certain. The CDR3 length is 17 residues. CDR1 and CDR2 (germline): SEHNR, FQNEAQ (reference sequence). V was shortened by 4 bases and J by 1 base, with 14 bases between the two germline ends. The CDR3 nucleotides are TGTGCCAGCAGCTCAGGTCAGACCCCATCTGGGGCCAACGTCCTGACTTTC. Translation gives CASSSGQTPSGANVLTF.

This clonotype was seen repeatedly, ten times or more. The chain links TRBV24-1 to TRBJ2-1, with no clear D. V was cut by 6 bases and J by 2 bases, with 7 bases left in between. CDR3 size: 13 residues. Germline values: CDR1 KGHDR, CDR2 SFDVKD. The CDR3 sequence: CATSSYTYNEQFF. In nucleotides, the CDR3 is TGTGCCACCAGTTCCTATACCTACAATGAGCAGTTCTTC.

A few counts support this clonotype. The J gene is TRBJ2-5, the V gene TRBV6-2 or TRBV6-3; D unclear. The CDR3 totals 15 residues. The germline V and J ends were trimmed by 2 bases and 2 bases, with 12 bases remaining between them. Looked up from germline, CDR1 is MNHEY and CDR2 is SVGEGT. The CDR3 bases are TGTGCCAGCAGTTACGGAGTCCGGTTACAAGAGACCCAGTACTTC. It encodes CASSYGVRLQETQYF.

The sample holds a few counts of this clonotype. The chain couples TRBV4-2 to TRBJ1-4; 7 nucleotides align to TRBD1. CDR3 length: 16 amino acids. Germline assignment: CDR1 LGHNA and CDR2 YNFKEQ. V trimming: 0 bases; J trimming: 6 bases; junction bases outside the gene matches: 7. The CDR3 region is CASSQDPPGQDEKLFF. For the CDR3, the DNA is TGTGCCAGCAGCCAAGATCCCCCCGGACAGGATGAAAAACTGTTTTTT.

This clonotype came up a few times. The chain has TRBV12-3 or TRBV12-4 and TRBJ2-2; D is possibly TRBD2 (6 bases). The CDR3 spans 12 residues. V was cut by 8 bases and J by 2 bases, with 6 bases left in between. CDR3 region: CASGTNTGELFF. In DNA form, the CDR3 reads TGTGCCAGCGGGACTAACACCGGGGAGCTGTTTTTT.

This clonotype was recorded at least ten times. The chain recombines TRBV4-3 with TRBJ1-1; the D gene is possibly TRBD1 (5 bases). This CDR3 region has 16 residues. Trimming took off 0 bases at V and 0 bases at J, with 11 bases between the two ends. In germline, CDR1 is LGHNA, CDR2 YSLEER. The CDR3 loop reads CASSQEPGPMNTEAFF. The CDR3 DNA follows: TGCGCCAGCAGCCAAGAGCCGGGACCCATGAACACTGAAGCTTTCTTT.

Many counts were recorded for this clonotype. This sequence joins TRBV7-9 and TRBJ1-4; unclear D gene. With 3 bases removed from V and 7 bases from J, the gap between germline ends came to 6 bases. Germline V gene lookup returns CDR1 SEHNR and CDR2 FQNEAQ (reference sequence). This CDR3 contains 12 residues. The CDR3 coding sequence is TGTGCCAGCAGCTTGTTTACTGAAAAACTGTTTTTT. This encodes CASSLFTEKLFF.

This clonotype was observed many times. The chain combines TRBV7-8 with TRBJ1-5, with D uncertain. Germline lookup yields CDR1 SGHVS and CDR2 FQNEAQ. V lost 1 base, J lost 0 bases, and 7 bases lay in between. This CDR3 is built from 15 residues. CDR3 region: CASSLGTASNQPQHF. The CDR3 coding sequence is TGTGCCAGCAGCTTAGGGACCGCTAGCAATCAGCCCCAGCATTTT.

This clonotype was observed at least ten times. V is TRBV4-1 and J is TRBJ2-7, with D unresolved. V lost 0 bases, J lost 6 bases, and 9 bases lay in between. The CDR3 is 13 amino acids. The germline gives CDR1 MGHRA, CDR2 YSYEKL. CDR3 region: CASSQEKAAEQYF. The CDR3 region has the DNA TGCGCCAGCAGCCAAGAGAAGGCAGCCGAGCAGTACTTC.

This clonotype has just a few counts. The V gene is TRBV11-3, the J gene TRBJ2-6, with D perhaps matching TRBD1 (6 bases). Germline V gene data show CDR1 as SGHNT and CDR2 as YENEEA. Trimming took 0 bases from V and 3 from J, leaving 12 bases between them. This CDR3 contains 17 residues. The DNA for the CDR3 is TGTGCCAGCAGCTTAGACTCCTCAGGGGTTGGGGCCAACGTCCTGACTTTC. Its protein is CASSLDSSGVGANVLTF.

About this clonotype itself: It may be a read error: a sequence one base away is much more abundant. No conserved phenylalanine or tryptophan is present at the end of the CDR3, so a read error is the likely explanation. The chain has TRBV7-9 and TRBJ2-2; D is ambiguous. CDR1 and CDR2 from the germline V gene are SEHNR and FQNEAQ (reference sequence). There are 14 residues in the CDR3. V lost 3 bases to trimming and J lost 7 bases, with 12 bases between them. CDR3: CASSLTLLGGELFL. CDR3 coding DNA: TGTGCCAGCAGCTTGACTCTGCTCGGCGGGGAGCTGTTTCTT.

The rearrangement joins TRBV9 to TRBJ2-7, with D possibly TRBD1 on 6 matching bases. The CDR3 spans 14 residues. The V end lost 4 bases, the J end lost 1 base, and 12 bases lay between the germline ends. Germline CDR1 is SGDLS and CDR2 is YYNGEE. This CDR3 reads CASSSRDKSYEQYF. Here the CDR3 DNA reads TGTGCCAGCAGCTCCCGGGACAAATCCTACGAGCAGTACTTC.